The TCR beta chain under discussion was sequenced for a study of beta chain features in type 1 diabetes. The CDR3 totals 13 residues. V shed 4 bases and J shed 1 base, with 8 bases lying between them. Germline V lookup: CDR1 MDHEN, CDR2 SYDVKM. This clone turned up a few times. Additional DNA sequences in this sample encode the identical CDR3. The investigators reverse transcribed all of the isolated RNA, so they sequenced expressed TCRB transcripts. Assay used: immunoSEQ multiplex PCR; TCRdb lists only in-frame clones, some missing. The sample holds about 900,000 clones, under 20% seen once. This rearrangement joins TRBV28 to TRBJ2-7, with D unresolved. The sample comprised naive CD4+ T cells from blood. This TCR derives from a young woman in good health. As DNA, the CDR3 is TGTGCCAGCAGTTCCGGATCTTCCTACGAGCAGTACTTC. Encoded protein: CASSSGSSYEQYF. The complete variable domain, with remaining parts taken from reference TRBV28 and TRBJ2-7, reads DVKVTQSSRYLVKRTGEKVFLECVQDMDHENMFWYRQDPGLGLRLIYFSYDVKMKEKGDIPEGYSVSREKKERFSLILESASTNQTSMYLCASSSGSSYEQYFGPGTRLTVT.